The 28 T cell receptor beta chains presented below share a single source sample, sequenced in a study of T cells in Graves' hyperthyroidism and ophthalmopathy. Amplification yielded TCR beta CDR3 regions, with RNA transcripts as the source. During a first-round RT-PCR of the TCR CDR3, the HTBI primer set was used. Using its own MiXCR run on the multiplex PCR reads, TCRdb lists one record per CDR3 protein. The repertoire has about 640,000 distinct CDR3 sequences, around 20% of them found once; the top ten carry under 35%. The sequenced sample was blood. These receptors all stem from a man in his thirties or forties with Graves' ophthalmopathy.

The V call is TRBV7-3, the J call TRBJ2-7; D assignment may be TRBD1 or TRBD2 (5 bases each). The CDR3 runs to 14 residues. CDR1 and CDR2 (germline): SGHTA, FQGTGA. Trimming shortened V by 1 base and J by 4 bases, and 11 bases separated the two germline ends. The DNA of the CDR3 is TGTGCCAGCAGCTTAAATCCGGGGCCTTACGAGCAGTACTTC. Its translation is CASSLNPGPYEQYF.

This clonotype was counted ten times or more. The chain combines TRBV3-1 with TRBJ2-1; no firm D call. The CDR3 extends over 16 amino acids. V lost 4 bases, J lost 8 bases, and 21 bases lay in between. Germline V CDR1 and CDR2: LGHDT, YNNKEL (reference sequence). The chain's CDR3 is CASSPAAVPVTDEQFF. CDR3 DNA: TGTGCCAGCAGCCCCGCGGCTGTACCAGTAACGGATGAGCAGTTCTTC.

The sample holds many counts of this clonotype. The CDR3 bases are TGTGCCAGCAGCCCCGAGCGGGGGGGCGGTCGGTCAGCTTTCTTT. It is translated as CASSPERGGGRSAFF. V gene TRBV28 combines with J gene TRBJ1-1, with a possible D match to TRBD1 (6 bases). This CDR3 contains 15 residues. V lost 6 bases to trimming and J lost 10 bases, with 24 bases between them. Germline assignment: CDR1 MDHEN and CDR2 SYDVKM.

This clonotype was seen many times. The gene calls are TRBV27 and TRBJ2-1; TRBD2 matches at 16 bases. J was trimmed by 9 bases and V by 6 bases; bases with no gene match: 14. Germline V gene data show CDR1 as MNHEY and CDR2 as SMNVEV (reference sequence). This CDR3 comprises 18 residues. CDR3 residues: CASRGLAGGPWPSGEQFF. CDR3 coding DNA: TGTGCCAGCAGGGGACTAGCGGGAGGGCCTTGGCCGTCCGGTGAGCAGTTCTTC.

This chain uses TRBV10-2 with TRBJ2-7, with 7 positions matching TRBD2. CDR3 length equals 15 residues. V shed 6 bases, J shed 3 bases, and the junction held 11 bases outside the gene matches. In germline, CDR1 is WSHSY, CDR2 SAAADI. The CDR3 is CASRGEGVSVYEQYF. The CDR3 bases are TGCGCCAGCAGGGGGGAGGGAGTATCCGTCTACGAGCAGTACTTC.

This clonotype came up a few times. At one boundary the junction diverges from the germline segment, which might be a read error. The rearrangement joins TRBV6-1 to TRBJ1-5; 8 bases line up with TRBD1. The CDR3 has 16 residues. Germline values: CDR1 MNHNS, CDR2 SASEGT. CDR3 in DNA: TGTGCCAGCAGCGACCTACAGGGGGTAGGCAATCAGCCCGAGCATTTT. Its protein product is CASSDLQGVGNQPEHF.

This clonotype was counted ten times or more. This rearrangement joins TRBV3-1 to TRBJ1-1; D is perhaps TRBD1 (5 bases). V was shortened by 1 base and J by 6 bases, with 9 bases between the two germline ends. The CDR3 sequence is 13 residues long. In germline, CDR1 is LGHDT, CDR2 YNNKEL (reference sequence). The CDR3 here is CASSQVDSAEAFF. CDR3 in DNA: TGTGCCAGCAGCCAAGTAGACAGCGCTGAAGCTTTCTTT.

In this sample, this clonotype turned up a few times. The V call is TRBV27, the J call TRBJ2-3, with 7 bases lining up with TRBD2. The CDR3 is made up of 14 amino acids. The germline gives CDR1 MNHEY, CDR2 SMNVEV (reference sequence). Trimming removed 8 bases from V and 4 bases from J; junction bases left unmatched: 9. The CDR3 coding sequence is TGTGCCAGCGGGGCGGGGAGGGAACCAGATACGCAGTATTTT. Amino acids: CASGAGREPDTQYF.

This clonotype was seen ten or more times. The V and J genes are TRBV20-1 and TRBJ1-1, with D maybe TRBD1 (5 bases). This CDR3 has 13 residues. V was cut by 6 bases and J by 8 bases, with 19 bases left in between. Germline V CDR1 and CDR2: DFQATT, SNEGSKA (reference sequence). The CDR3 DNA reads TGCAGTGCCCTACGGGACGGGGGGTTGGAAGCTTTCTTT. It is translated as CSALRDGGLEAFF.

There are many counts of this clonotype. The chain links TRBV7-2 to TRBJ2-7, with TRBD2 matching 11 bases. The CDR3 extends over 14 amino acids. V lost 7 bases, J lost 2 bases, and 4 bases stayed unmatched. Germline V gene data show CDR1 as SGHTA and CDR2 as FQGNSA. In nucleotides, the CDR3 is TGTGCCAGCAACGTAGCGGGAGGGGCCTACGAGCAGTACTTC. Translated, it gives CASNVAGGAYEQYF.

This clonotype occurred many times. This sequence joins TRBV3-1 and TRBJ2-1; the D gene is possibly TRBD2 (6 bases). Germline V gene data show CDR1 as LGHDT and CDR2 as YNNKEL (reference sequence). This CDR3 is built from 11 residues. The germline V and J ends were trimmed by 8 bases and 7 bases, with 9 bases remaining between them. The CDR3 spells CASVEGNEQFF. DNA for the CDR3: TGTGCCAGCGTGGAGGGGAATGAGCAGTTCTTC.

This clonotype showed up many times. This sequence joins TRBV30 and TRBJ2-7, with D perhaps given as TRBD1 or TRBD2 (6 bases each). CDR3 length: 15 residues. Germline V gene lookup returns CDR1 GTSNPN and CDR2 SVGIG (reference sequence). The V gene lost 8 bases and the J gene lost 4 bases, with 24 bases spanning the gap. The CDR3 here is CAGDIHGGALYEQYF. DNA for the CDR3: TGTGCCGGGGACATCCACGGAGGGGCTCTTTACGAGCAGTACTTC.

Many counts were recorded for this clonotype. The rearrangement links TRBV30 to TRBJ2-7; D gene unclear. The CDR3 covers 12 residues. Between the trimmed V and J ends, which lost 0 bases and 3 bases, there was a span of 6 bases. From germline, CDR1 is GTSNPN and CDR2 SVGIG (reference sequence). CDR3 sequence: CAWSVLYYEQYF. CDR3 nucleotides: TGTGCCTGGAGTGTACTGTACTACGAGCAGTACTTC.

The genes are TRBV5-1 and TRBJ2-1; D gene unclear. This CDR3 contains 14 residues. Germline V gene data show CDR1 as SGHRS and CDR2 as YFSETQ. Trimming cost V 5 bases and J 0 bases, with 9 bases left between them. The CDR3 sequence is CASRKSSSYNEQFF. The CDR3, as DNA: TGCGCCAGCAGAAAATCAAGCTCCTACAATGAGCAGTTCTTC.

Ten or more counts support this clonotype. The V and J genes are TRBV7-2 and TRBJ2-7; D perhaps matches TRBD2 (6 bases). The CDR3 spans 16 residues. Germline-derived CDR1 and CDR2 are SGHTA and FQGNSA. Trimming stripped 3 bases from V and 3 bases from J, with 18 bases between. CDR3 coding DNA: TGTGCCAGCAGCTTCCTTCCAGCGGGTGGTGACTACGAGCAGTACTTC. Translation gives CASSFLPAGGDYEQYF. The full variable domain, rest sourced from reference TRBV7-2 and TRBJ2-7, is GAGVSQSPSNKVTEKGKDVELRCDPISGHTALYWYRQSLGQGLEFLIYFQGNSAPDKSGLPSDRFSAERTGGSVSTLTIQRTQQEDSAVYLCASSFLPAGGDYEQYFGPGTRLTVT.

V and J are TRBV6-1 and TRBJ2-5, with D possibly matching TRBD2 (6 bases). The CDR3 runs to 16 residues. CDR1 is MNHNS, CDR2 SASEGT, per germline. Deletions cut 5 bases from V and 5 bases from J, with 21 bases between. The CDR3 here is CASSRDLFNPQETQYF. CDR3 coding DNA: TGTGCCAGCAGTCGGGACTTATTCAACCCTCAGGAGACCCAGTACTTC.

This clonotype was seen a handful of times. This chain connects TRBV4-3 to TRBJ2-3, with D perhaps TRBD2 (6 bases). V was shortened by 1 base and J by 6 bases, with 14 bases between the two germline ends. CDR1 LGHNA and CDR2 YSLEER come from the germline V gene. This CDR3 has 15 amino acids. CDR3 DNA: TGCGCCAGCAGCCAAGGACTAGTTCGGACGGATACGCAGTATTTT. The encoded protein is CASSQGLVRTDTQYF.

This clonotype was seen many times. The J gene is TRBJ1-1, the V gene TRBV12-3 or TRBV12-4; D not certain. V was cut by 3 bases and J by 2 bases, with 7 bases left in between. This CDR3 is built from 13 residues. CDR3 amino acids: CASSFAANTEAFF. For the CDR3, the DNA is TGTGCCAGCAGTTTTGCAGCCAACACTGAAGCTTTCTTT.

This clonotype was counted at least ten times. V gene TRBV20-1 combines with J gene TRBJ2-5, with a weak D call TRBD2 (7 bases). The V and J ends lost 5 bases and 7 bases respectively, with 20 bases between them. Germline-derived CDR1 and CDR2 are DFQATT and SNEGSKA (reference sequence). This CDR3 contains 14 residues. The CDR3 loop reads CSAQQPGRGMTQYF. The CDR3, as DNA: TGCAGTGCTCAGCAACCAGGGAGGGGGATGACCCAGTACTTC.

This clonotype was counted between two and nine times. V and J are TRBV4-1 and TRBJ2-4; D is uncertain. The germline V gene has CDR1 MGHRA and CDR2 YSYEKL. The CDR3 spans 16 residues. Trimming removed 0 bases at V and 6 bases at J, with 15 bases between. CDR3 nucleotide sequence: TGCGCCAGCAGCCAAGATGTTACCCCATCCCGAAACATTCAGTACTTC. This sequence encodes CASSQDVTPSRNIQYF.

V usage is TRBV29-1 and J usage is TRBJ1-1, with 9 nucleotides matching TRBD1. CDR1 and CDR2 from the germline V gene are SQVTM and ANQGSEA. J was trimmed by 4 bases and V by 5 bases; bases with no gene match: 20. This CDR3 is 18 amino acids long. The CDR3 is CSVTGGAPRERRFTEAFF. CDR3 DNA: TGCAGCGTTACAGGGGGCGCGCCTCGGGAAAGGCGTTTCACTGAAGCTTTCTTT.

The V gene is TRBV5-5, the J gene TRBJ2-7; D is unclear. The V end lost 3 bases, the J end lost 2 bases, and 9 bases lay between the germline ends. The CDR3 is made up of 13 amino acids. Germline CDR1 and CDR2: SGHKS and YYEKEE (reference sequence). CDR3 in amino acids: CASSYVETYEQYF. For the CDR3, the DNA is TGTGCCAGCAGCTACGTGGAGACCTACGAGCAGTACTTC.

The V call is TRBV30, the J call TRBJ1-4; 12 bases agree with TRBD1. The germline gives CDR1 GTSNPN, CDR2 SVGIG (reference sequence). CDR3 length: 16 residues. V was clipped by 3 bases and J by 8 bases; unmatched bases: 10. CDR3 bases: TGTGCCTGGAGAAAATTCGGGACAGGGGGCCAGGAAAAACTGTTTTTT. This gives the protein CAWRKFGTGGQEKLFF. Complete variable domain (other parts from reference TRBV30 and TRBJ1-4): SQTIHQWPATLVQPVGSPLSLECTVEGTSNPNLYWYRQAAGRGLQLLFYSVGIGQISSEVPQNLSASRPQDRQFILSSKKLLLSDSGFYLCAWRKFGTGGQEKLFFGSGTQLSVL.

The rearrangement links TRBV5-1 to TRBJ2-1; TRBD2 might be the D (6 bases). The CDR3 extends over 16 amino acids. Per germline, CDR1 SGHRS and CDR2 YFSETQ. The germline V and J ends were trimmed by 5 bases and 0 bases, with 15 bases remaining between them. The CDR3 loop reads CASSPNRGSSYNEQFF. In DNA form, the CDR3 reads TGCGCCAGCAGTCCTAACCGGGGGAGCTCCTACAATGAGCAGTTCTTC. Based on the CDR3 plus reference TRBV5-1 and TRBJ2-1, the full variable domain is KAGVTQTPRYLIKTRGQQVTLSCSPISGHRSVSWYQQTPGQGLQFLFEYFSETQRNKGNFPGRFSGRQFSNSRSEMNVSTLELGDSALYLCASSPNRGSSYNEQFFGPGTRLTVL.

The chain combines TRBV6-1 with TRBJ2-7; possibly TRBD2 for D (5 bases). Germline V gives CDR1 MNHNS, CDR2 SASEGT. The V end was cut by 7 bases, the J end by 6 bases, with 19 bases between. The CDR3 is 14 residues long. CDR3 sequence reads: CASKRTFPTPEQYF. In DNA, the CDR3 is TGTGCCAGCAAGAGGACTTTCCCCACCCCCGAGCAGTACTTC.

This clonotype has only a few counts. Here the CDR3 reads CATSEGGGNTEAFF. CDR3 nucleotide sequence: TGTGCCACCAGTGAAGGGGGGGGGAACACTGAAGCTTTCTTT. The chain joins TRBV24-1 to TRBJ1-1; D is possibly TRBD1 (6 bases). The length of the CDR3 is 14 residues. The germline gives CDR1 KGHDR, CDR2 SFDVKD. Trimming cost V 4 bases and J 1 base, with 9 bases left between them.

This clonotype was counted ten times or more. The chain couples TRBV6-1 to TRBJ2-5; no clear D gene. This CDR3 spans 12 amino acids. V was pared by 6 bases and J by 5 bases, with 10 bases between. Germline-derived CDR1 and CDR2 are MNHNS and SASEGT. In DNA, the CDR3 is TGTGCCAGCAGGCCTTTTATTGAGACCCAGTACTTC. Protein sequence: CASRPFIETQYF.

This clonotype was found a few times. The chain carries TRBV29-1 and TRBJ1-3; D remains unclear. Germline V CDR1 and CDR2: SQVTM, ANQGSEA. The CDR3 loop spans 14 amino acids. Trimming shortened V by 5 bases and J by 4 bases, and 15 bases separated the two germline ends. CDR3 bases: TGCAGCGTTCGGAGGAGGTTGGAAGGAAACACCATATATTTT. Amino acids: CSVRRRLEGNTIYF.